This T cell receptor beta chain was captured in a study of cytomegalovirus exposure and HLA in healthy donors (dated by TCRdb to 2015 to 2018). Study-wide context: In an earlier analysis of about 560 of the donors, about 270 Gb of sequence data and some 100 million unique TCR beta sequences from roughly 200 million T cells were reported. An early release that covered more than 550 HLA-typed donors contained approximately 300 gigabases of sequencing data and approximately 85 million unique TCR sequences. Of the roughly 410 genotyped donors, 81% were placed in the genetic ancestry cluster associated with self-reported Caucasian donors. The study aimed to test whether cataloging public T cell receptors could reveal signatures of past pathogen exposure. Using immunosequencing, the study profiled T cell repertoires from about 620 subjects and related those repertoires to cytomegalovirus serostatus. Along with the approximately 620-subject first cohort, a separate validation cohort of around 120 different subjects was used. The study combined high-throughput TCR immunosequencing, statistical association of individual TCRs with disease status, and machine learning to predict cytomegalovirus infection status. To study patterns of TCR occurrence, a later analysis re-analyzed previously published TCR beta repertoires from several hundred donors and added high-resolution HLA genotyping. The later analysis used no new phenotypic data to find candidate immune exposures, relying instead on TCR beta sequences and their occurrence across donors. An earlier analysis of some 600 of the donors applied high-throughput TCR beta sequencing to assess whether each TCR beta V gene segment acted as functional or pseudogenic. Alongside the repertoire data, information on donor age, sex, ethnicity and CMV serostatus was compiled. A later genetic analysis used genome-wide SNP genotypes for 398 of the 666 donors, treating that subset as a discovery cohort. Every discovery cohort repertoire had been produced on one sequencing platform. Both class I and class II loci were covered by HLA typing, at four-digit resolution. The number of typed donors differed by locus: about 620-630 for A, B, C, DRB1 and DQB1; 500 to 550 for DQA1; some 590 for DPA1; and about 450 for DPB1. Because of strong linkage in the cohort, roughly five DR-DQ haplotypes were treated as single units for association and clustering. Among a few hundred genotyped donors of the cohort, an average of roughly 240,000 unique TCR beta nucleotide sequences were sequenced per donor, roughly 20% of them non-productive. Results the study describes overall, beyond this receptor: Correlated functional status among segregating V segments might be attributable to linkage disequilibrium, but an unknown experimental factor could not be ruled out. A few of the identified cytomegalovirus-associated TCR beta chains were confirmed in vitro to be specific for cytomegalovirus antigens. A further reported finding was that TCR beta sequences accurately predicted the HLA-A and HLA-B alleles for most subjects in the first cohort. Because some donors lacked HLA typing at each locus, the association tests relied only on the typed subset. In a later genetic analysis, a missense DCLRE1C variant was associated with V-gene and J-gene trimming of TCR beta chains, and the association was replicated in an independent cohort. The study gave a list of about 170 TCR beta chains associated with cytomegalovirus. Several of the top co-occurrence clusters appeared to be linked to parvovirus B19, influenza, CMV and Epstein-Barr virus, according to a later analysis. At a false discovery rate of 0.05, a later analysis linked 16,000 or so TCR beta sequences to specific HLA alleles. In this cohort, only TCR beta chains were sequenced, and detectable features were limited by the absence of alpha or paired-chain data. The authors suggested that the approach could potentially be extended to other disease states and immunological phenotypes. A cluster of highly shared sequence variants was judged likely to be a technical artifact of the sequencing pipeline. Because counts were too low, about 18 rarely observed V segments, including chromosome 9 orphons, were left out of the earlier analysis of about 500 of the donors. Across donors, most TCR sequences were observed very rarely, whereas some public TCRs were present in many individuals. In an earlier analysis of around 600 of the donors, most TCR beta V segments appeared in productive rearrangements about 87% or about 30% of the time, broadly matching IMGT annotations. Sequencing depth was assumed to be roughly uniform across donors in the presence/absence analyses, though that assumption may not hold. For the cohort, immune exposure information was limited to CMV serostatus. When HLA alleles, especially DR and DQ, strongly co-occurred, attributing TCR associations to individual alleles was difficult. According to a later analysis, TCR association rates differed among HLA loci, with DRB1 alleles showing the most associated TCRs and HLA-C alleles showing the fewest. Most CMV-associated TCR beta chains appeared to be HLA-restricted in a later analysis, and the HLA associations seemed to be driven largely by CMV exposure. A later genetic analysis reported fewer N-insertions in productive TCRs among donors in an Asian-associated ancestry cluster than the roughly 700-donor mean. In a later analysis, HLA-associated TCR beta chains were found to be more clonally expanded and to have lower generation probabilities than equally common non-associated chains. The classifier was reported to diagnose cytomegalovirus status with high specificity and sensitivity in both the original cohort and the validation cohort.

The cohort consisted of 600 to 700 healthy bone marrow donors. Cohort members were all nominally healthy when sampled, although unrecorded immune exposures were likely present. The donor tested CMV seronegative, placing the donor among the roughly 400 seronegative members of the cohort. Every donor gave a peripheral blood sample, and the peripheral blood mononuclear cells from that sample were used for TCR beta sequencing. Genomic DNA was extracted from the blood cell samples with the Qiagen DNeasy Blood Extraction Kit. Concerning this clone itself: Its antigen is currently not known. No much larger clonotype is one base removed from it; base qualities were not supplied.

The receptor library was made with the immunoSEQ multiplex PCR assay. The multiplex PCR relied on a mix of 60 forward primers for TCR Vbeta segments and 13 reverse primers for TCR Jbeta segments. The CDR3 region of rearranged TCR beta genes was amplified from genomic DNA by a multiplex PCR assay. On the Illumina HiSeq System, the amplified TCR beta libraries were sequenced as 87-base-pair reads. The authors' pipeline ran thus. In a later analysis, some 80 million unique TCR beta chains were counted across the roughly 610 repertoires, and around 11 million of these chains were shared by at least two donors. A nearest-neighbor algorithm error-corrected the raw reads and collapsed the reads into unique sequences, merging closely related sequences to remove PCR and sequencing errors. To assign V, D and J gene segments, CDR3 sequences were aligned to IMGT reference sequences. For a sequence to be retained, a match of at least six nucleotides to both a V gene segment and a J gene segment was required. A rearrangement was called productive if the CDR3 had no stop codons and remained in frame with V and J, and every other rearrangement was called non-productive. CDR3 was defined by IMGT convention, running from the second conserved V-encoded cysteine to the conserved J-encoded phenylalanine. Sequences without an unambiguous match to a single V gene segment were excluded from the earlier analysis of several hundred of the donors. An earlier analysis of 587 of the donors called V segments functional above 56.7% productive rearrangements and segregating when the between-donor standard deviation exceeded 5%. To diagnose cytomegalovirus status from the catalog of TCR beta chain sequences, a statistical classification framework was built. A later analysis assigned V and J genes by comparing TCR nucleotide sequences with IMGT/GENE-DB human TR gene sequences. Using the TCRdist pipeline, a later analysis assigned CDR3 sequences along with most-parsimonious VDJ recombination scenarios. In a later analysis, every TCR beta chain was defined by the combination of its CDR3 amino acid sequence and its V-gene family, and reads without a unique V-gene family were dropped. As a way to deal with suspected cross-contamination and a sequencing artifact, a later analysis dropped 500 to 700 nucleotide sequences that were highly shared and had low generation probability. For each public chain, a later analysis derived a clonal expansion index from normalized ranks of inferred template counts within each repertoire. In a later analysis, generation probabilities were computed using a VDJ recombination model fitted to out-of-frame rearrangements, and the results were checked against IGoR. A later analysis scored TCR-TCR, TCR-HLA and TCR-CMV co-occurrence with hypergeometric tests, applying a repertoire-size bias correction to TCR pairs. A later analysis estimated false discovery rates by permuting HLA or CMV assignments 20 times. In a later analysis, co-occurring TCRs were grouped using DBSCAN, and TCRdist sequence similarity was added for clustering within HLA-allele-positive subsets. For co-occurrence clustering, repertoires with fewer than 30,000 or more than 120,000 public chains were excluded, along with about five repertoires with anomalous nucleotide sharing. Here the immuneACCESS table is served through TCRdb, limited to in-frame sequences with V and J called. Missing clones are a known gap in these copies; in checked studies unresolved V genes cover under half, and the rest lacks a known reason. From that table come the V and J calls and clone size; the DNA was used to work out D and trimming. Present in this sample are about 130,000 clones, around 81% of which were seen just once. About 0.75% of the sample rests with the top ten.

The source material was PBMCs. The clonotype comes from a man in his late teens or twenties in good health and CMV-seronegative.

For the CDR3, the sequence is CASSQVGGHTGELFF. The DNA sequence reads TGTGCCAGCAGCCAAGTGGGGGGGCACACCGGGGAGCTGTTTTTT. Recombination linked TRBV14 to TRBJ2-2; tentative D gene TRBD2, with 7 bases matching. Reading from cysteine to phenylalanine, the CDR3 counts 15 amino acids. Just the 45-base CDR3 DNA is kept, in frame starting at base 1. According to the germline V gene, CDR1 reads SGHDN and CDR2 reads FVKESK. Cut back by 1 base and 3 bases, the V and J ends lie 9 bases apart.